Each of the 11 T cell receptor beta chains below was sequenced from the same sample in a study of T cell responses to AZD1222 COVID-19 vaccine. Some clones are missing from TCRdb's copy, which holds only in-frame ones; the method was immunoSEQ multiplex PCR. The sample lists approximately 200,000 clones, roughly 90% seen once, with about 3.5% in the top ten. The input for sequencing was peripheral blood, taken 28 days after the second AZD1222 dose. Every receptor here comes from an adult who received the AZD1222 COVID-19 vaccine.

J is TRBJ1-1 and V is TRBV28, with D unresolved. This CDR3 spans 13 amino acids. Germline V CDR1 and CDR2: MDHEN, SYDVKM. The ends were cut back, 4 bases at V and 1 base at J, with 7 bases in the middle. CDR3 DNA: TGTGCCAGCAGTTCTGTAGGGAACACTGAAGCTTTCTTT. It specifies CASSSVGNTEAFF.

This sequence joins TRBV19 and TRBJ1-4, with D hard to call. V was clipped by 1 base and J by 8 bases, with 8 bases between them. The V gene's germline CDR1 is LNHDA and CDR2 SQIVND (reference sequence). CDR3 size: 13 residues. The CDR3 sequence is CASSIGRQEKLFF. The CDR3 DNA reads TGTGCCAGTAGTATAGGTCGGCAGGAAAAACTGTTTTTT.

This CDR3 is CASVFRSGGELFF. DNA of the CDR3: TGTGCCTCGGTATTCAGGTCAGGCGGGGAGCTGTTTTTT. The chain joins TRBV30 to TRBJ2-2, with unresolved D. Trimming left V 7 bases short and J 7 bases short, with 16 bases between. CDR1 is GTSNPN, CDR2 SVGIG, per germline (reference sequence). There are 13 residues in the CDR3.

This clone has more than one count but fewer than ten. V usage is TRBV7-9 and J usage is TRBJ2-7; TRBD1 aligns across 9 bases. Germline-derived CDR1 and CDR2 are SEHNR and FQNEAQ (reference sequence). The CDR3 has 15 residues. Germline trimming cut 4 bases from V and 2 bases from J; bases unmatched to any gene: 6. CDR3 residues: CASSSPGQGPYEQYF. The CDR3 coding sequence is TGTGCCAGCAGCTCTCCGGGACAGGGACCCTACGAGCAGTACTTC.

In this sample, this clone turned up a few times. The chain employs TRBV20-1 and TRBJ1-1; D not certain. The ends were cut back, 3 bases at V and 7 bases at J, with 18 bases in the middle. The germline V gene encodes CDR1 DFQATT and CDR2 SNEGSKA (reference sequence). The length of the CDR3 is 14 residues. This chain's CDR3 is CSASKRVSVGEAFF. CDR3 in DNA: TGCAGTGCTAGTAAAAGGGTCTCTGTCGGTGAAGCTTTCTTT.

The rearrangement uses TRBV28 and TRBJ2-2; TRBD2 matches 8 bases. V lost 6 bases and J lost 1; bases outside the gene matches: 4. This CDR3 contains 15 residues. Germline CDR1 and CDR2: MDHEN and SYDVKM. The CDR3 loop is CASSSGGMNTGELFF. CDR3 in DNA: TGTGCCAGCAGCTCGGGGGGGATGAACACCGGGGAGCTGTTTTTT.

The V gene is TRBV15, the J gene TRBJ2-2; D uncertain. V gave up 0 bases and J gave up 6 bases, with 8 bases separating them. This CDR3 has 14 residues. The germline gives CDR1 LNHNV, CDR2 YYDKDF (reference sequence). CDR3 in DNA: TGTGCCACCAGCAGAGATCAGGCTCCCGGGGAGCTGTTTTTT. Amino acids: CATSRDQAPGELFF.

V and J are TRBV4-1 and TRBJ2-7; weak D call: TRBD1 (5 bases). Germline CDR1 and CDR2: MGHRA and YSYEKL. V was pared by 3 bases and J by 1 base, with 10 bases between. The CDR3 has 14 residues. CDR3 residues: CASSHPDSSYEQYF. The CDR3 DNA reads TGCGCCAGCAGCCACCCAGACAGTTCCTACGAGCAGTACTTC.

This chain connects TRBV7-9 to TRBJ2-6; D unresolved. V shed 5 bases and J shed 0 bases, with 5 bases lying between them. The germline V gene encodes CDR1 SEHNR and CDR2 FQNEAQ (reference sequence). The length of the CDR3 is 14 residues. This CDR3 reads CASSPPSGANVLTF. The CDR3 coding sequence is TGTGCCAGCAGCCCCCCCTCTGGGGCCAACGTCCTGACTTTC.

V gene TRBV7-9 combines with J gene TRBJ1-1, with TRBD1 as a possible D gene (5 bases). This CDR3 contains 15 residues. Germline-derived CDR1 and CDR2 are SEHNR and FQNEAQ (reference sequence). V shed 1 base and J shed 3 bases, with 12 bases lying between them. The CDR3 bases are TGTGCCAGCAGCTTAGTGCCGGGGGTGGACACTGAAGCTTTCTTT. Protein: CASSLVPGVDTEAFF. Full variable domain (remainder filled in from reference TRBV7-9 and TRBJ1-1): DTGVSQNPRHKITKRGQNVTFRCDPISEHNRLYWYRQTLGQGPEFLTYFQNEAQLEKSRLLSDRFSAERPKGSFSTLEIQRTEQGDSAMYLCASSLVPGVDTEAFFGQGTRLTVV.

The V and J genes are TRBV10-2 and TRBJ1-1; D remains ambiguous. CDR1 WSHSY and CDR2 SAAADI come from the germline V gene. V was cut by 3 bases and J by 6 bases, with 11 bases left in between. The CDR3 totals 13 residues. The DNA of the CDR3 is TGCGCCAGCAGTGATATCAGCTACCCTGAAGCTTTCTTT. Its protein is CASSDISYPEAFF.